A single sample is the source of the 12 T cell receptor beta chains below, sequenced in a study of blood T cell repertoires in COVID-19. Profiling relied on immunoSEQ multiplex PCR, and the TCRdb table lists in-frame clones only, not all of them. The data contain fewer than 200,000 clones, under 95% of them singletons. Source material: peripheral blood. These receptors were taken from a man younger than 35 with COVID-19, enrolled during active disease.

The chain recombines TRBV5-1 with TRBJ1-2, with no clear D. V was clipped by 6 bases and J by 4 bases, with 13 bases between them. CDR3 length: 13 residues. Germline loops: CDR1 SGHRS, CDR2 YFSETQ. The CDR3 here is CASTHAVGYGYTF. CDR3 DNA: TGCGCCAGCACCCACGCGGTCGGCTATGGCTACACCTTC.

This chain joins TRBV10-3 and TRBJ2-7; TRBD1 aligns across 8 bases. V trimming: 6 bases; J trimming: 2 bases; junction bases outside the gene matches: 3. The CDR3 sequence is 13 residues long. From germline, CDR1 is ENHRY and CDR2 SYGVKD. The CDR3 here is CAISGTGTYEQYF. CDR3 in DNA: TGTGCCATCAGCGGGACAGGTACCTACGAGCAGTACTTC.

The V and J genes are TRBV29-1 and TRBJ2-2; 12 nucleotides match TRBD2. V lost 2 bases, J lost 6 bases, and 1 base stayed unmatched. The CDR3 has 14 residues. CDR1 and CDR2 (germline): SQVTM, ANQGSEA. CDR3 region: CSVESSGRAGELFF. In nucleotides, the CDR3 is TGCAGCGTTGAATCTAGCGGGAGGGCCGGGGAGCTGTTTTTT.

This chain uses TRBV7-9 with TRBJ2-1; 10 bases fit TRBD1. The CDR3 sequence is 15 residues long. V lost 2 bases to trimming and J lost 8 bases; unmatched junction nucleotides: 6. Germline V gives CDR1 SEHNR, CDR2 FQNEAQ (reference sequence). The CDR3 nucleotides are TGTGCCAGCAGCTTACAGAGACAGGGGGCTGATGAGCAGTTCTTC. It specifies CASSLQRQGADEQFF.

The genes are TRBV4-3 and TRBJ1-6; D gene ambiguous. V lost 0 bases to trimming and J lost 7 bases, with 13 bases between them. This CDR3 is 16 amino acids long. Germline-derived CDR1 and CDR2 are LGHNA and YSLEER. DNA of the CDR3: TGCGCCAGCAGCCAAGATTGGCTCCGGAGGAATTCACCCCTCCACTTT. It is translated as CASSQDWLRRNSPLHF.

The chain joins TRBV7-6 to TRBJ2-1; the D gene is possibly TRBD2 (6 bases). The V end lost 5 bases, the J end lost 2 bases, and 19 bases lay between the germline ends. CDR3 length equals 17 residues. Germline V gene data show CDR1 as SGHVS and CDR2 as FNYEAQ. The CDR3 loop is CASSLPFGPSAYNEQFF. In DNA form, the CDR3 reads TGTGCCAGCAGCCTCCCATTTGGCCCTAGCGCCTACAATGAGCAGTTCTTC.

The chain links TRBV28 to TRBJ1-3; no clear D. Deletions cut 8 bases from V and 2 bases from J, with 16 bases between. Germline loops: CDR1 MDHEN, CDR2 SYDVKM. The CDR3 spans 15 residues. CDR3 region: CASRRRTPPGNTIYF. Here the CDR3 DNA reads TGTGCCAGCCGACGGAGGACCCCCCCTGGAAACACCATATATTTT.

The chain has TRBV7-8 and TRBJ1-1, with 8 bases matching TRBD1. With 5 bases clipped from V and 4 bases from J, the junction kept 6 bases outside the gene matches. The CDR3 sequence is 14 residues long. Germline CDR1 reads SGHVS; CDR2 reads FQNEAQ. The CDR3 bases are TGTGCCAGCAGCGACAGGGGAGGGGGCACTGAAGCTTTCTTT. Amino acid sequence: CASSDRGGGTEAFF.

This sequence joins TRBV11-2 and TRBJ2-1; possibly TRBD1 for D (5 bases). The CDR3 is 14 amino acids. V was clipped by 1 base and J by 1 base, with 5 bases between them. Germline CDR1 SGHAT, CDR2 FQNNGV. CDR3 DNA sequence: TGTGCCAGCAGCTTAGGGACATCCTACAATGAGCAGTTCTTC. It specifies CASSLGTSYNEQFF.

The CDR3 is CASTQTGDEQFF. CDR3 DNA: TGTGCCAGCACCCAGACAGGGGATGAGCAGTTCTTC. The chain carries TRBV2 and TRBJ2-1; 8 bases align to TRBD1. Germline values: CDR1 SNHLY, CDR2 FYNNEI. The CDR3 length is 12 residues. V shed 7 bases, J shed 8 bases, and the junction held 4 bases outside the gene matches.

This chain joins TRBV3-1 (or the pseudogene TRBV3-2) and TRBJ1-1, with 9 bases matching TRBD1. The junction had 1 base not matched to a gene; V was cut back by 4 bases and J by 7 bases. CDR1 and CDR2 from the germline V gene are LGHDT and YNNKEL (reference sequence). CDR3 length: 12 residues. Here the CDR3 reads CASSLGQGEAFF. CDR3 in DNA: TGTGCCAGCAGCCTGGGACAGGGTGAAGCTTTCTTT.

The genes are TRBV19 and TRBJ1-3; D is uncertain. This CDR3 is built from 15 residues. Trimming stripped 3 bases from V and 0 bases from J, with 9 bases between. The germline V gene encodes CDR1 LNHDA and CDR2 SQIVND (reference sequence). CDR3 loop: CASSIWAGSGNTIYF. For the CDR3, the DNA is TGTGCCAGTAGTATCTGGGCAGGCTCTGGAAACACCATATATTTT.